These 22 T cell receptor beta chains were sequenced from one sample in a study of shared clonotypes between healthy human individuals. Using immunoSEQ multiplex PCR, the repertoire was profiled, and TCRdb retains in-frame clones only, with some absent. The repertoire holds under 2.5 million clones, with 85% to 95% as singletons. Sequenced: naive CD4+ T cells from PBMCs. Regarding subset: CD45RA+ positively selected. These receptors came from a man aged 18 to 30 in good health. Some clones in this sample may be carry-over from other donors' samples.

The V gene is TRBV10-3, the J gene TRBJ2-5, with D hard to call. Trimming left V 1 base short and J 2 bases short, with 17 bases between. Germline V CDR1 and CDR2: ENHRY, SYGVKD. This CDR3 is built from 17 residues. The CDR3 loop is CAISELNPRSIQETQYF. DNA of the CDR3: TGTGCCATCAGTGAGTTGAATCCCAGGAGTATACAAGAGACCCAGTACTTC.

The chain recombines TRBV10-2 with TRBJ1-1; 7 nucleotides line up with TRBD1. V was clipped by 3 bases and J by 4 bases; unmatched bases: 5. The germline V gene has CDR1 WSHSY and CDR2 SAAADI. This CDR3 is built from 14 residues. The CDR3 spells CASSETGAFTEAFF. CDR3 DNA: TGCGCCAGCAGTGAAACAGGGGCTTTCACTGAAGCTTTCTTT.

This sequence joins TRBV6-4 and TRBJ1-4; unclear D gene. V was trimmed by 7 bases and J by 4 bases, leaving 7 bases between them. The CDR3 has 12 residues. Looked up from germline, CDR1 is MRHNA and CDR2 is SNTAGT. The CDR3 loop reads CASIRVNEKLFF. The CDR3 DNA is TGTGCCAGCATCCGGGTTAATGAAAAACTGTTTTTT.

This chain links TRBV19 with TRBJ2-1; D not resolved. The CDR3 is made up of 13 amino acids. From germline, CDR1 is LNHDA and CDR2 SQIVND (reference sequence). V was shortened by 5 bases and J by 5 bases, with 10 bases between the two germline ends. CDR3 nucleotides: TGTGCCAGTAGTTCAGCGAGCAACAATGAGCAGTTCTTC. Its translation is CASSSASNNEQFF.

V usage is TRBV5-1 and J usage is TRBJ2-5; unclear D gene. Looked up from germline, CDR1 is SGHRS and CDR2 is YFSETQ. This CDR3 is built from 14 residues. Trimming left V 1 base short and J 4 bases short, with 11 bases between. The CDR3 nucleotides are TGCGCCAGCAGCTTGACGACGGTTGGAGAGACCCAGTACTTC. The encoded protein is CASSLTTVGETQYF.

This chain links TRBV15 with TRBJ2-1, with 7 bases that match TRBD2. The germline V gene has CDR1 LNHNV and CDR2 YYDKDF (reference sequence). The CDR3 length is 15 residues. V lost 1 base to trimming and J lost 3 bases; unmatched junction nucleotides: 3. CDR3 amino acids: CATSRAAGVYNEQFF. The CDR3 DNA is TGTGCCACCAGCAGAGCGGCGGGGGTCTACAATGAGCAGTTCTTC.

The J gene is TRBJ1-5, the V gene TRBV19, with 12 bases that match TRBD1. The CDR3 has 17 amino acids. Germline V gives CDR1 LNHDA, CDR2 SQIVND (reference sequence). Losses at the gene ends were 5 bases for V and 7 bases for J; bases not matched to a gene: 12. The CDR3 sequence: CASSLPGTGGGGQPQHF. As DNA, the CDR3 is TGTGCCAGTAGTCTGCCCGGGACAGGGGGCGGCGGGCAGCCCCAGCATTTT.

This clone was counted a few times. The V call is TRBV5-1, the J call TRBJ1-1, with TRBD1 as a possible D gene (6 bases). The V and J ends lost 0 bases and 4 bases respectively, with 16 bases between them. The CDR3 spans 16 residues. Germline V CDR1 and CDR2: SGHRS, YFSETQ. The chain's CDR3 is CASSLVGAGAATEAFF. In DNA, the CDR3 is TGCGCCAGCAGCTTGGTGGGGGCAGGGGCAGCCACTGAAGCTTTCTTT.

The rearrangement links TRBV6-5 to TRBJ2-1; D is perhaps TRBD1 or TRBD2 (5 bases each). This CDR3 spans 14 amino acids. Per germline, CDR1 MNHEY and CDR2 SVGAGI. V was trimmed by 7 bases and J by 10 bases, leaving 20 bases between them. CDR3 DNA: TGTGCCAGCAATCCCCTCCGGGGCCTTGGGGAGCAGTTCTTC. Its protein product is CASNPLRGLGEQFF.

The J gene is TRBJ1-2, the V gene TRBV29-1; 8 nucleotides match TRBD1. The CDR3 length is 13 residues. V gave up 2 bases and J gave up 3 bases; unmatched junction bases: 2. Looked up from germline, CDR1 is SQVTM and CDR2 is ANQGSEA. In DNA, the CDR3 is TGCAGCGTTGAACAGGGGGCGGACTATGGCTACACCTTC. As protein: CSVEQGADYGYTF.

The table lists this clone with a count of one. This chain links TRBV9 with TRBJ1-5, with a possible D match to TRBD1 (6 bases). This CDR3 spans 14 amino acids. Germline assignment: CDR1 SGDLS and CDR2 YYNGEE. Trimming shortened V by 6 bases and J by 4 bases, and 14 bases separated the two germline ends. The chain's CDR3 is CASTRGAANQPQHF. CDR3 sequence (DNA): TGTGCCAGCACCCGGGGGGCAGCGAATCAGCCCCAGCATTTT.

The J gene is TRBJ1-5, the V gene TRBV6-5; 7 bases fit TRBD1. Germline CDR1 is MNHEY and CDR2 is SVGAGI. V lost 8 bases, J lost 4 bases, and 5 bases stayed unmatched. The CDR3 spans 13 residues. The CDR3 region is CASRGRGNQPQHF. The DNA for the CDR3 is TGTGCCAGCCGTGGCAGGGGGAATCAGCCCCAGCATTTT.

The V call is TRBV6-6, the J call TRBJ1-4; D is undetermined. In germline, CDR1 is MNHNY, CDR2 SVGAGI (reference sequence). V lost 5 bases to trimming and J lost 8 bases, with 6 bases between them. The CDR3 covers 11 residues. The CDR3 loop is CASSVNEKLFF. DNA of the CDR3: TGTGCCAGCAGTGTAAACGAAAAACTGTTTTTT.

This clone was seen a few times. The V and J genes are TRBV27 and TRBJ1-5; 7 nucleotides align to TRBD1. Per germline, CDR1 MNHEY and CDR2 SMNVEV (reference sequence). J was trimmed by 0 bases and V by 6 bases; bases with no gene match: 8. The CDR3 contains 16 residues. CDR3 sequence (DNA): TGTGCCAGCAGGTTACTCGGGACAGCTAGCAATCAGCCCCAGCATTTT. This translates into CASRLLGTASNQPQHF.

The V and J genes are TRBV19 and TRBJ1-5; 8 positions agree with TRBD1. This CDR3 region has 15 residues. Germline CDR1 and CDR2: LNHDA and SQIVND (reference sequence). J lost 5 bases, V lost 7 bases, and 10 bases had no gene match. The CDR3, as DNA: TGTGCCAGTATGCCCGGGACAGGAAAATATCAGCCCCAGCATTTT. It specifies CASMPGTGKYQPQHF.

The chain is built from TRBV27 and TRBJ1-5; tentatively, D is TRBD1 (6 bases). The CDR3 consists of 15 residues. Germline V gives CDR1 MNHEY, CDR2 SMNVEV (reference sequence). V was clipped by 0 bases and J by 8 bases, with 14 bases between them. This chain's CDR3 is CASSLSIGRGEPQHF. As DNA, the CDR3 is TGTGCCAGCAGTTTATCGATTGGCAGGGGTGAGCCCCAGCATTTT.

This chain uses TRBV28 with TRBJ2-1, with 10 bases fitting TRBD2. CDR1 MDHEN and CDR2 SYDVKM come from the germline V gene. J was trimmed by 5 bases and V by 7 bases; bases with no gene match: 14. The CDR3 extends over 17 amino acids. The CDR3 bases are TGTGCCAGCATCCTAGGGGTAGCGGGAGGAATCGACAATGAGCAGTTCTTC. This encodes CASILGVAGGIDNEQFF.

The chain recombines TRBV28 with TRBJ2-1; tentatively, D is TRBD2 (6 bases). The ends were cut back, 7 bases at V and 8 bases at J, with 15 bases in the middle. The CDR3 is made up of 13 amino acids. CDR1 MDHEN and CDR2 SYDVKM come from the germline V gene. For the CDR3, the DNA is TGTGCCAGCACGCCGGGAGAGGTGGATGAGCAGTTCTTC. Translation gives CASTPGEVDEQFF.

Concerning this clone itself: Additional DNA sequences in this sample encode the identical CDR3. CDR3 nucleotides: TGTGCCAGCAGTGAACGGCTCTATGGCTACACCTTC. The encoded protein is CASSERLYGYTF. V is TRBV6-1 and J is TRBJ1-2; D is ambiguous. The CDR3 length is 12 residues. CDR1 MNHNS and CDR2 SASEGT come from the germline V gene. Trimming shortened V by 2 bases and J by 4 bases, and 5 bases separated the two germline ends.

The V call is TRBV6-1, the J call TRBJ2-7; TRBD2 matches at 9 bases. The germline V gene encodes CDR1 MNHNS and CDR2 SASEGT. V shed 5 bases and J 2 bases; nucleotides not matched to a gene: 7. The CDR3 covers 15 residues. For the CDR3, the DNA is TGTGCCAGCAGTCGCCGACTAGCGGAGGCCTACGAGCAGTACTTC. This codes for CASSRRLAEAYEQYF.

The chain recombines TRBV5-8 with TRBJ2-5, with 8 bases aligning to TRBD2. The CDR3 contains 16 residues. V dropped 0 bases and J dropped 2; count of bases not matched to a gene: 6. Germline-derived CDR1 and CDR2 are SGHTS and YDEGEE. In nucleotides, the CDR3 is TGTGCCAGCAGCTTGGGGCTAGCGGGTTTTCAAGAGACCCAGTACTTC. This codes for CASSLGLAGFQETQYF.

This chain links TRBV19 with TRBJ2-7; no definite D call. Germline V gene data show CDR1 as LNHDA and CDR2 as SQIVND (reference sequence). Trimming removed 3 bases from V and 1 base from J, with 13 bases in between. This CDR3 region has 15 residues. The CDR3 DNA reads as TGTGCCAGTAGTATGCAGATCGGCGGTTCCTACGAGCAGTACTTC. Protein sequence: CASSMQIGGSYEQYF.